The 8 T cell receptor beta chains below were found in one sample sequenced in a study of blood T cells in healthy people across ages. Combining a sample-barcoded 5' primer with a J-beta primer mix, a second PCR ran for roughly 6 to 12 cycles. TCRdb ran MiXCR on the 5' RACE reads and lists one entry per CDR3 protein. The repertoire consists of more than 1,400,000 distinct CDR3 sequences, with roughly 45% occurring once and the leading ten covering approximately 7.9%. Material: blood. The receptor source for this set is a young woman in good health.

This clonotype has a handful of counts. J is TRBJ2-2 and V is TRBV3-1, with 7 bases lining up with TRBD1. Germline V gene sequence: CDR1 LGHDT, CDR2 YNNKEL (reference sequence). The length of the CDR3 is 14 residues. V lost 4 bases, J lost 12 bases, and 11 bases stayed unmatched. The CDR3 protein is CASSRLTGRRKLFF. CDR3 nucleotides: TGTGCCAGCAGCCGATTGACAGGGCGGAGGAAGCTGTTTTTT.

CDR3: CASSVVSSLSYEQYF. Here the CDR3 DNA reads TGTGCCAGCTCGGTCGTGAGCTCTCTCTCCTACGAGCAGTACTTC. V is TRBV18 and J is TRBJ2-7; the D is unclear. Germline lookup yields CDR1 KGHSH and CDR2 LQKENI. The CDR3 has 15 residues. Trimming stripped 6 bases from V and 0 bases from J, with 15 bases between.

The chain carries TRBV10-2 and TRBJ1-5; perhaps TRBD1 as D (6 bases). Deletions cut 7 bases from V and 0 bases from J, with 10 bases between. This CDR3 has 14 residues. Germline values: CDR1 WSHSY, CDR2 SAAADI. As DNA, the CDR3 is TGCGCCAGCAATACAGGGTATAGCAATCAGCCCCAGCATTTT. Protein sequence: CASNTGYSNQPQHF.

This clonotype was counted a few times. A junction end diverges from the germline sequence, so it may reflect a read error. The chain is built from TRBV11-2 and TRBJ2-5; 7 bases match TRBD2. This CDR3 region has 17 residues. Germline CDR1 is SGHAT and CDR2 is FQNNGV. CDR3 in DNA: TGTTCCAGCACCTTGTCCTTGGCTAGCGGATACCAAGAGACCCAGTACTTC. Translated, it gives CSSTLSLASGYQETQYF.

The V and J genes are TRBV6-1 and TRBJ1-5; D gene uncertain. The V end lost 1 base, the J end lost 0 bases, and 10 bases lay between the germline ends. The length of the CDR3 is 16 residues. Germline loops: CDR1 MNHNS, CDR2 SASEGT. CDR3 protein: CASSEGGRHSNQPQHF. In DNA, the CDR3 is TGTGCCAGCAGTGAAGGAGGCAGACATAGCAATCAGCCCCAGCATTTT.

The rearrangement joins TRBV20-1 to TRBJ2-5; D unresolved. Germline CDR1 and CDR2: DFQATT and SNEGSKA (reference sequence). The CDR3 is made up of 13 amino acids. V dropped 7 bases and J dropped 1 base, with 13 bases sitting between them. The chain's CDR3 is CSVKNRVQETQYF. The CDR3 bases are TGCAGTGTTAAAAATAGGGTCCAAGAGACCCAGTACTTC.

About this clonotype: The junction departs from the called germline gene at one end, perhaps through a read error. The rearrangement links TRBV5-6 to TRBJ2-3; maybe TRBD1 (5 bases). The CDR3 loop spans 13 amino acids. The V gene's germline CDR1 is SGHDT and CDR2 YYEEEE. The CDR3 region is CASSRYQGDTKYF. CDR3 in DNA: TGTGCCAGCAGCCGATACCAGGGTGATACGAAGTATTTT.

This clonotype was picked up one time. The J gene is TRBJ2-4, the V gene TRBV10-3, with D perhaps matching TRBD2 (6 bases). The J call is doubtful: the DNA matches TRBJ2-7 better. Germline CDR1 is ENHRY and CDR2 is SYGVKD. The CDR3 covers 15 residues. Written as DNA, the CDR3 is TGTGCCATCAGGGGTAATAGCGGCATGCACTACGAGCAGTACTTC. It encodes CAIRGNSGMHYEQYF.